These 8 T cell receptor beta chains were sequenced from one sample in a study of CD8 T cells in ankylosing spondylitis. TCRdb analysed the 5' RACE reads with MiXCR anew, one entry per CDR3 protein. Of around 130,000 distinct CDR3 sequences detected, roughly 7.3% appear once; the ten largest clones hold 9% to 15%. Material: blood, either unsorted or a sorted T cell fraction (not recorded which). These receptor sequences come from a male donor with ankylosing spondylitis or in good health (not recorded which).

The CDR3 nucleotides are TGTGCCACCAGCAGAGATCGGCTAGGTGCAGATACGCAGTATTTT. This translates into CATSRDRLGADTQYF. The chain carries TRBV15 and TRBJ2-3; no firm D call. This CDR3 has 15 amino acids. Trimming removed 0 bases at V and 4 bases at J, with 11 bases between. Germline CDR1 LNHNV, CDR2 YYDKDF (reference sequence).

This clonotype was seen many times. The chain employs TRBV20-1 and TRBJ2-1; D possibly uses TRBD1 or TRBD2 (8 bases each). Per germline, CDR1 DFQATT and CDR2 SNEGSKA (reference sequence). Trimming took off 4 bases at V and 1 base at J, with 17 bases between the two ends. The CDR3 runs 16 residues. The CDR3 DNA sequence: TGCAGTGCTATGTTAGCGGGACAGGTTTCCTACAATGAGCAGTTCTTC. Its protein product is CSAMLAGQVSYNEQFF.

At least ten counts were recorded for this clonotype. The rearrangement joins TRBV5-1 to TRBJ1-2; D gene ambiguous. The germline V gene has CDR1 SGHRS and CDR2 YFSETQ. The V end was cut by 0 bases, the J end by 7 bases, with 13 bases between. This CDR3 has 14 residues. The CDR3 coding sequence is TGCGCCAGCAGCTTGGCCCGCCCACTAGCTGGCTACACCTTC. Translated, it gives CASSLARPLAGYTF.

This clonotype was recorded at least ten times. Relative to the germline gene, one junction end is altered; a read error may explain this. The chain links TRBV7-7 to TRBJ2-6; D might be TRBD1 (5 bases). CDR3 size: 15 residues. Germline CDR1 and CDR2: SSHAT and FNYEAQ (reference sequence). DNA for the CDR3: TGTGCTAGCAGCTTAGAAGGGGTAGGGGCCAACGTCCTGACTTTC. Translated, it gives CASSLEGVGANVLTF.

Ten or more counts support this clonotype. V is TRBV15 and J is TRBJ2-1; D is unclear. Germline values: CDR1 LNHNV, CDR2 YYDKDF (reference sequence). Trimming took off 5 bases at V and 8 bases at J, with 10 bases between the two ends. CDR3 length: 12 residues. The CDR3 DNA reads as TGTGCCACCAGCCTTAACTCGGATGAGCAGTTCTTC. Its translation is CATSLNSDEQFF.

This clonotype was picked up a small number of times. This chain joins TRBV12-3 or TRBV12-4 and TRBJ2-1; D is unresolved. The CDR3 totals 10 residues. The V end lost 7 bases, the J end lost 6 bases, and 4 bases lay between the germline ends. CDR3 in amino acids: CASNGNEQFF. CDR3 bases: TGTGCCAGCAATGGCAATGAGCAGTTCTTC.

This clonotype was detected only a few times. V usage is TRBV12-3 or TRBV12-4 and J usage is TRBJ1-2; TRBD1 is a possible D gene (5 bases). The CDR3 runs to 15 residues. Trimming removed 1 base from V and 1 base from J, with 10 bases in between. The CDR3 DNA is TGTGCCAGCAGTTTAGGCCGGGGGTTTAACTATGGCTACACCTTC. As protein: CASSLGRGFNYGYTF.

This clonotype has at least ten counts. The CDR3 is CSAKAGGQETQYF. In DNA form, the CDR3 reads TGCAGTGCTAAAGCGGGGGGCCAAGAGACCCAGTACTTC. This chain connects TRBV20-1 to TRBJ2-5; TRBD2 matches at 9 bases. Germline V lookup: CDR1 DFQATT, CDR2 SNEGSKA (reference sequence). The CDR3 extends over 13 amino acids. The V segment lost 4 bases and the J segment 1 base; nucleotides outside the gene matches: 1.